This record looks at one T cell receptor beta chain sequence and its context. Its antigen is unidentified. Germline V gene lookup returns CDR1 LGHNA and CDR2 YSLEER. The CDR3 has 15 amino acids. The V segment lost 3 bases and the J segment 6 bases; nucleotides outside the gene matches: 8. Measured with immunoSEQ multiplex PCR; TCRdb has only the in-frame clones, and not every one. The repertoire consists of approximately 100,000 clones, with roughly two thirds occurring once and the leading ten covering roughly 43%. This entry comes from a study of shared clonotypes between healthy human individuals. Notes on the study in general: The naive CD4 repertoires of a handful of donors were compared, and about 5% of clonotypes were shared.

This chain links TRBV4-3 with TRBJ1-5; 7 positions match TRBD1. Sequenced input: memory CD8+ T cells sorted from blood. The subset denotes: CD45RO+ cells pooled with CCR7-negative TemRA cells. The receptor comes from a man aged 25 to 40 in good health. CDR3 amino acids: CASSHQTGEPQPQHF. CDR3 in DNA: TGCGCCAGCAGCCACCAAACAGGGGAGCCTCAGCCCCAGCATTTT.